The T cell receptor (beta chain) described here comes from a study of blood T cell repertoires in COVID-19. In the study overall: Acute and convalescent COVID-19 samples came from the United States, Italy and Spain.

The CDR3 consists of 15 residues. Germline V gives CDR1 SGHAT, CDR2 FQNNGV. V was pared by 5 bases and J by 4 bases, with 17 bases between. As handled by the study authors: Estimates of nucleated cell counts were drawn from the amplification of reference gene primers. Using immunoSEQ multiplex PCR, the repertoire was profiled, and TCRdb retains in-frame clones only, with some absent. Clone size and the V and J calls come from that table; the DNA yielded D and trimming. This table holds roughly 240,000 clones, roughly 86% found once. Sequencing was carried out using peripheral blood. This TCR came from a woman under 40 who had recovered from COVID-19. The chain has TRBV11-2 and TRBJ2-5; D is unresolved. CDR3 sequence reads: CASSPTRARRETQYF. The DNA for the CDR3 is TGTGCCAGCAGCCCAACACGTGCGAGGAGAGAGACCCAGTACTTC.